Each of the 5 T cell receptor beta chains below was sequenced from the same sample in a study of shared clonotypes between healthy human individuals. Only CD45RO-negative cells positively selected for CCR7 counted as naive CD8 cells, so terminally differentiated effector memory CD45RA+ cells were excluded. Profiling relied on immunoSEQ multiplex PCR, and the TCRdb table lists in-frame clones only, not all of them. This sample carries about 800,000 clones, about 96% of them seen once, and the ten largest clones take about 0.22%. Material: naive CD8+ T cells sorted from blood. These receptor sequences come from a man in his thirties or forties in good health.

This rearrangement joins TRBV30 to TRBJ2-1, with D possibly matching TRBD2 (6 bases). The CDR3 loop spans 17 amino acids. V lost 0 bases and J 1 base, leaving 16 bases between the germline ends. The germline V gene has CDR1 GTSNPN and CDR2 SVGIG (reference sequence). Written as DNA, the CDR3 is TGTGCCTGGAGTGTACAGCTGAGTCGGGAGTCCTACAATGAGCAGTTCTTC. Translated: CAWSVQLSRESYNEQFF.

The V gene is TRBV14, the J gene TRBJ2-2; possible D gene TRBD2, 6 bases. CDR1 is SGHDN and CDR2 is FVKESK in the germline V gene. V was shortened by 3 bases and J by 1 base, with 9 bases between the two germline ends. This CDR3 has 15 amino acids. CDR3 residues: CASSHWDWNTGELFF. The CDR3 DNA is TGTGCCAGCAGCCACTGGGACTGGAACACCGGGGAGCTGTTTTTT.

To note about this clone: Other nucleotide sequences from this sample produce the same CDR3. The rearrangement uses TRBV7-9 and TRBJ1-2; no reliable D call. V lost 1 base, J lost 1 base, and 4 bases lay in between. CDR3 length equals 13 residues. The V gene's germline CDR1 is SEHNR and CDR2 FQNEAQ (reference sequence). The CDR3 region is CASSLDSNYGYTF. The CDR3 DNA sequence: TGTGCCAGCAGCTTAGACAGTAACTATGGCTACACCTTC.

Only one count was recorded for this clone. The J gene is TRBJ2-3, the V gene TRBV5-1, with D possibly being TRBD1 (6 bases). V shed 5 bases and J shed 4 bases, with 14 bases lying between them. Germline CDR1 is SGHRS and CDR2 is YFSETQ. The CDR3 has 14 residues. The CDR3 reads CASREVGGADTQYF. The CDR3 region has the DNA TGCGCCAGCAGAGAAGTTGGGGGCGCAGATACGCAGTATTTT.

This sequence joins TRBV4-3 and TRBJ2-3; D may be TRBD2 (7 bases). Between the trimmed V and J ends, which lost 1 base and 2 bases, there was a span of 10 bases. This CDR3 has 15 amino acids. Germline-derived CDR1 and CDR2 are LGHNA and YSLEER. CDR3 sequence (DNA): TGCGCCAGCAGCCAAGGCGGGGGCCACACAGATACGCAGTATTTT. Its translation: CASSQGGGHTDTQYF.